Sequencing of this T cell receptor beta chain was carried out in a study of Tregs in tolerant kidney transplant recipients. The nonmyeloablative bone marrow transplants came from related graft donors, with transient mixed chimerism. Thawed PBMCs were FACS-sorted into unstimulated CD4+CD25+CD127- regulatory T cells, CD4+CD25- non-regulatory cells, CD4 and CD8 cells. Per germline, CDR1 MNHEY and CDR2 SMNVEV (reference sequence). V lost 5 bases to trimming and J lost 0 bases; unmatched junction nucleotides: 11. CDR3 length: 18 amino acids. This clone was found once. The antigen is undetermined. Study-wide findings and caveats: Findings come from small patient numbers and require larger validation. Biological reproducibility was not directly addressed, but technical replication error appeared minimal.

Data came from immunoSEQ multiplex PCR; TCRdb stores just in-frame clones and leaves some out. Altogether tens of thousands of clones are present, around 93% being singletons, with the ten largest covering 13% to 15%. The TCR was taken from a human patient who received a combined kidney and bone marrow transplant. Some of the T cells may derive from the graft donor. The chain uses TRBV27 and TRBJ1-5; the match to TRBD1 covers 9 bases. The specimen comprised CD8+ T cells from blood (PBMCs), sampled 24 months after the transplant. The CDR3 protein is CASSPPWTGDYSNQPQHF. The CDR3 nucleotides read TGTGCCAGCAGTCCACCTTGGACAGGGGACTATAGCAATCAGCCCCAGCATTTT.